This T cell receptor (beta chain) is from a study of CD8 T cells in ankylosing spondylitis (dated by TCRdb to about 2017). With respect to the entire study: The study profiled T cell receptor beta repertoires in healthy donors and ankylosing spondylitis patients to find disease-linked TCR variants. The full study cohort comprised 25 ankylosing spondylitis patients and about 110 healthy donors. Peripheral blood was sampled, and synovial fluid was also collected from ankylosing spondylitis patients.

For sequencing, an Illumina HiSeq 2500 was employed. Quantitative 5'-RACE with molecular barcodes was used to prepare TCR beta libraries. On the study's bioinformatics: Disease-linked TCR variants were identified with a new computational method built on a probabilistic model of VDJ rearrangement. The public reads were reprocessed in TCRdb via fastp at Q25 and MiXCR, keeping in-frame beta chains. Each record represents a unique CDR3 protein, reported with the most common genes and DNA among its rows. TCRdb, not the authors, supplied the V and J calls. Present in this sample are roughly 130,000 distinct CDR3 sequences, roughly 7.7% of which were seen just once. Together, the top ten hold roughly 8% of the sample. Results and caveats for the whole study, not just this receptor: The disease-linked clones showed a CD8+ phenotype and occurred at relatively low frequencies in peripheral blood. Blood from ankylosing spondylitis patients appeared to be characterized by a TCR beta motif made up of seven or eight highly homologous amino acid variants. Some of the motif variants had been reported before in the synovial fluid and blood of reactive arthritis patients, a finding that suggests common disease-initiation mechanisms. Significant enrichment of the disease-linked clones was reported in matched synovial fluid samples from ankylosing spondylitis patients.

This clonotype appeared a few times. Which antigen it targets is not known. Nothing much larger sits one base from this clone, and base qualities are not available. For each ankylosing spondylitis patient, the synovial fluid sample was matched to a blood sample from that same patient. The sample comprised synovial fluid, either unsorted or a sorted T cell fraction (not recorded which). The receptor comes from a male donor with ankylosing spondylitis.

The DNA reads as follows: TGCGCCAGCAGCTACTGGGGACAGGGGGGGAATGAGCAGTTCTTC. It is translated as CASSYWGQGGNEQFF. The chain links TRBV5-1 with TRBJ2-1, and 11 bases in between align with TRBD1. Ends trimmed: V by 3 bases, J by 7 bases; bases unmatched to a gene: 6. CDR1 and CDR2 are drawn from the germline V gene: SGHRS, YFSETQ. Spanning cysteine to phenylalanine, the CDR3 consists of 15 amino acids. The entry retains the CDR3 DNA only, 45 bases that are in frame from base 1.